These T cell receptor beta chains were read from a single sample in a study of cytomegalovirus exposure and HLA in healthy donors. The data were produced by immunoSEQ multiplex PCR, yet TCRdb's version contains in-frame clones alone and is incomplete. The sample comprises around 100,000 clones, roughly 80% of which are singletons, and roughly 20% rests with the top ten. Sequenced: PBMCs. The receptors stem from a man aged 30-40 years in good health and CMV-seropositive. Both conserved end residues are part of each CDR3. A D gene is named only where the DNA matches it firmly. Clone size is stated in some rows and not others, as once, few, many or a class when expanded.

TRBJ2-7 | TRBV11-2 | NA | once | CASSFITYEQYF | TGTGCCAGCAGCTTCATAACCTACGAGCAGTACTTC
TRBJ2-7 | TRBV29-1 | TRBD1 | NA | CSVGRGPRYYEQYF | TGCAGCGTTGGTAGGGGGCCCCGGTATTACGAGCAGTACTTC
TRBJ1-5 | TRBV19 | TRBD1 | few | CASRRTGGEQPQHF | TGTGCCAGTAGGCGGACAGGGGGAGAGCAGCCCCAGCATTTT
TRBJ1-4 | TRBV11-1 | NA | NA | CASSLVRDEKLFF | TGTGCCAGCAGCTTAGTCAGGGATGAAAAACTGTTTTTT
TRBJ1-1 | TRBV21-1 | NA | NA | CASSKDSKNTEAFF | TGTGCCAGCAGCAAAGACTCAAAGAACACTGAAGCTTTCTTT
TRBJ2-2 | TRBV6-5 | TRBD1 | few | CASTTGLDTGELFF | TGTGCCAGTACGACAGGGTTGGACACCGGGGAGCTGTTTTTT
TRBJ2-1 | TRBV27 | NA | few | CASSLLGGYNEQFF | TGTGCCAGCAGTTTACTCGGGGGCTACAATGAGCAGTTCTTC
TRBJ2-1 | TRBV9 | NA | NA | CASSGGERYNEQFF | TGTGCCAGCAGCGGCGGGGAAAGGTACAATGAGCAGTTCTTC
TRBJ1-5 | TRBV5-8 | NA | NA | CASSFGFPGDQPQHF | TGTGCCAGCAGCTTCGGGTTCCCAGGGGATCAGCCCCAGCATTTT
TRBJ1-2 | TRBV4-2 | NA | NA | CASSPQGGIYGYTF | TGTGCCAGCAGCCCCCAGGGAGGAATCTATGGCTACACCTTC
TRBJ2-1 | TRBV6-1 | TRBD1 | NA | CASSGQGYEQFF | TGTGCCAGCAGTGGACAGGGGTATGAGCAGTTCTTC
TRBJ1-1 | TRBV6-5 | NA | NA | CASSIRGRGDTEAFF | TGTGCCAGCAGTATAAGAGGGAGGGGGGACACTGAAGCTTTCTTT
TRBJ2-2 | TRBV5-1 | NA | NA | CASSTLTGYRTSRTGELFF | TGCGCCAGCAGCACATTAACAGGGTATAGGACTAGTAGGACCGGGGAGCTGTTTTTT
TRBJ1-1 | TRBV6-5 | TRBD1 | NA | CASSYLSGQGEAFF | TGTGCCAGCAGTTACTTGTCGGGACAGGGTGAAGCTTTCTTT
TRBJ2-5 | TRBV4-2 | NA | NA | CASSHAPDLPGETQYF | TGTGCCAGCAGCCATGCCCCGGATCTACCCGGGGAGACCCAGTACTTC
TRBJ2-5 | TRBV7-6 | TRBD2 | NA | CASSHSRASGRVETQYF | TGTGCCAGCAGCCACAGCAGAGCTAGCGGAAGGGTAGAGACCCAGTACTTC
TRBJ2-1 | TRBV9 | TRBD2 | NA | CASSARGSGSSYNEQFF | TGTGCCAGCAGCGCCCGAGGGAGCGGGAGCTCCTACAATGAGCAGTTCTTC
TRBJ2-3 | TRBV7-9 | NA | NA | CASSPGSDTQYF | TGTGCCAGCAGCCCAGGCTCAGATACGCAGTATTTT
TRBJ1-3 | TRBV7-2 | TRBD1 | NA | CASSPQGASRNTIYF | TGTGCCAGCAGCCCACAGGGGGCGTCTCGAAACACCATATATTTT
TRBJ2-2 | TRBV6-6 | TRBD2 | NA | CASSYLAGGSTGELFF | TGTGCCAGCAGTTATTTAGCGGGAGGCTCCACCGGGGAGCTGTTTTTT
TRBJ2-6 | TRBV7-9 | TRBD1 | NA | CASRGPFRGRPGANVLTF | TGTGCCAGCCGGGGCCCTTTCAGGGGGCGGCCTGGGGCCAACGTCCTGACTTTC
TRBJ2-3 | TRBV10-3 | TRBD2 | few | CATGSGTYTDTQYF | TGTGCCACCGGAAGCGGGACCTACACAGATACGCAGTATTTT
TRBJ2-5 | TRBV10-3 | TRBD2 | few | CAIKPSGSEETQYF | TGTGCCATCAAGCCTAGCGGGAGCGAAGAGACCCAGTACTTC
TRBJ2-1 | TRBV6-4 | NA | few | CASSPSALGEQFF | TGTGCCAGCTCGCCCAGCGCCTTGGGTGAGCAGTTCTTC
TRBJ2-7 | TRBV5-1 | NA | NA | CASSTTGLKSYEQYF | TGCGCCAGCAGCACCACAGGGCTAAAATCCTACGAGCAGTACTTC
TRBJ1-5 | TRBV30 | NA | NA | CAWWRGASNQPQHF | TGTGCCTGGTGGCGGGGGGCAAGCAATCAGCCCCAGCATTTT
TRBJ2-2 | TRBV5-1 | NA | NA | CASSLLQRANTGELFF | TGCGCCAGCAGCCTACTCCAGCGGGCGAACACCGGGGAGCTGTTTTTT
TRBJ2-5 | TRBV7-9 | NA | NA | CASSTGFLQETQYF | TGTGCCAGCAGCACAGGCTTTCTACAAGAGACCCAGTACTTC